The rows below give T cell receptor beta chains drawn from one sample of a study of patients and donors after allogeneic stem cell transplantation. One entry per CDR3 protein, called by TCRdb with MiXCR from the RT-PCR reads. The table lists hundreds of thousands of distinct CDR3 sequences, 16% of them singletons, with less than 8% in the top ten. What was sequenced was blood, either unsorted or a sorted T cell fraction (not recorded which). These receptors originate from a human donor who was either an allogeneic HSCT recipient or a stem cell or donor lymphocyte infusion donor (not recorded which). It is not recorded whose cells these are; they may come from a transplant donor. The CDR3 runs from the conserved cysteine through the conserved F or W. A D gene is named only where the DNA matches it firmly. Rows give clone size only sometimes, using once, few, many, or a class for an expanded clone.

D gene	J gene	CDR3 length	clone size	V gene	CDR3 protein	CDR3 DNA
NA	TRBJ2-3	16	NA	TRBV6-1	CASGLRTTRSTDTQYF	TGTGCCAGCGGCCTACGGACAACAAGAAGCACAGATACGCAGTATTTT
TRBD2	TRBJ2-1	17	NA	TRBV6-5	CASSYSMTASGNNEQFF	TGTGCCAGCAGTTACTCGATGACAGCTAGCGGGAACAATGAGCAGTTCTTC
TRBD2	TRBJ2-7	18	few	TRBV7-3	CASRTGVGLAGDHYEQYF	TGTGCCAGCAGGACAGGGGTAGGACTAGCGGGAGACCACTACGAGCAGTACTTC
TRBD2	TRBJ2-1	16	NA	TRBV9	CASSLTPRTSSHEQFF	TGTGCCAGCAGCCTAACTCCTCGGACTAGCAGTCATGAGCAGTTCTTC
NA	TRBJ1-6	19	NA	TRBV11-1	CASSLAWLERWDHNSPLHF	TGTGCCAGCAGCTTAGCCTGGCTTGAACGATGGGATCATAATTCACCCCTCCACTTT
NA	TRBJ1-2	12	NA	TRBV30	CAWNWPVDGYTF	TGTGCCTGGAACTGGCCCGTTGATGGCTACACCTTC
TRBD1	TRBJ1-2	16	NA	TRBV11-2	CASRPNRDRANYGYTF	TGTGCCAGCAGACCCAACCGGGACAGAGCTAACTATGGCTACACCTTC
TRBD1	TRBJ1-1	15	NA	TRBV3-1	CASRQRGQGNTEAFF	TGTGCCAGCAGACAAAGGGGGCAGGGCAACACTGAAGCTTTCTTT
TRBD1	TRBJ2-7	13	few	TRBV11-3	CASRRQGGGEQYF	TGTGCCAGCAGGAGACAGGGTGGAGGCGAGCAGTACTTC
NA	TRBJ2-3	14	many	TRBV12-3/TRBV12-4	CASSPVRDADTQYF	TGTGCCAGCAGCCCCGTTAGGGACGCAGATACGCAGTATTTT
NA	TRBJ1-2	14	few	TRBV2	CASSPQQDRYGYTF	TGTGCCAGCAGTCCACAACAGGACCGCTATGGCTACACCTTC
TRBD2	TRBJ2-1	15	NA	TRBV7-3	CASSLVASGRNEQFF	TGTGCCAGCAGCTTAGTTGCTAGCGGCAGGAATGAGCAGTTCTTC
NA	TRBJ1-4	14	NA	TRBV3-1	CASSLGLRGEKLFF	TGTGCCAGCAGCCTCGGGCTACGGGGTGAAAAACTGTTTTTT
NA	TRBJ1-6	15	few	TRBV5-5	CASSLHVGYNSPLHF	TGTGCCAGCAGCTTGCATGTGGGGTACAATTCACCCCTCCACTTT
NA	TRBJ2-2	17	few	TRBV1	CTSSHGTSGPNTGELFF	TGCACCAGCAGCCACGGGACTAGCGGGCCGAACACCGGGGAGCTGTTTTTT
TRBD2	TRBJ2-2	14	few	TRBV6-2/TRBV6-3	CASIGGGAGGELFF	TGTGCCAGTATTGGCGGGGGGGCCGGCGGGGAGCTGTTTTTT
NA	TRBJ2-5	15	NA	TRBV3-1	CASSQAGARGETQYF	TGTGCCAGCAGCCAAGCGGGGGCGAGAGGGGAGACCCAGTACTTC
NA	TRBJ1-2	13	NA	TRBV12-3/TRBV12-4	CASSPLQYYGYTF	TGTGCCAGCAGCCCACTTCAGTACTATGGCTACACCTTC
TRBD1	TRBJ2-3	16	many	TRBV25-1	CASSELRAGGADTQYF	TGTGCCAGCAGTGAATTACGGGCAGGGGGTGCAGATACGCAGTATTTT
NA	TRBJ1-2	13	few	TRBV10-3	CAISEGEAYGYTF	TGTGCCATCAGTGAGGGGGAAGCATATGGCTACACCTTC
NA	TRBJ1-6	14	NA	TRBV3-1	CASSPKMDNSPLHF	TGTGCCAGCAGCCCCAAGATGGATAATTCACCCCTCCACTTT
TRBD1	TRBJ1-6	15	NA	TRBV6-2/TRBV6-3	CASSYGTGWNSPLHF	TGTGCCAGCAGTTACGGGACAGGGTGGAATTCACCCCTCCACTTT
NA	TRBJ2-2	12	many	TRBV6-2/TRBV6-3	CASSRGYGELFF	TGTGCCAGCAGCAGGGGCTACGGGGAGCTGTTTTTT
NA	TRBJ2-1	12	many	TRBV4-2	CASSLRDDEQFF	TGTGCCAGCAGCCTAAGGGACGATGAGCAGTTCTTC
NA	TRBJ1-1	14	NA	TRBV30	CAWSVRTVNTEAFF	TGTGCCTGGAGTGTAAGGACTGTGAACACTGAAGCTTTCTTT
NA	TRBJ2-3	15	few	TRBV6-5	CASSYGGASTDTQYF	TGTGCCAGCAGTTATGGCGGGGCCAGCACAGATACGCAGTATTTT
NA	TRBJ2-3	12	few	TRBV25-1	CASSEPADTQYF	TGTGCCAGCAGTGAACCTGCAGATACGCAGTATTTT
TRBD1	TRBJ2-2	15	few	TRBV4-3	CASSQVGTDTGELFF	TGCGCCAGCAGCCAAGTGGGGACAGACACCGGGGAGCTGTTTTTT
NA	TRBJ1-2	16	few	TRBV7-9	CASTKTVPVKSYGYTF	TGTGCCAGCACTAAAACCGTCCCCGTCAAGAGCTATGGCTACACCTTC
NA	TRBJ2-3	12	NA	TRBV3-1	CASSPFGGHEYF	TGTGCCAGCAGCCCCTTTGGGGGGCATGAGTATTTT
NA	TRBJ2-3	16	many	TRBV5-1	CASSSPRGRPIDTQYF	TGCGCCAGCAGCTCTCCAAGGGGCCGCCCCATTGATACGCAGTATTTT
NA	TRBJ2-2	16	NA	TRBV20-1	CSARDQPGPNTGELFF	TGCAGTGCTAGAGATCAGCCGGGGCCGAACACCGGGGAGCTGTTTTTT
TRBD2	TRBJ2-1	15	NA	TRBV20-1	CSARPLAGAYNEQFF	TGCAGTGCTAGGCCACTAGCGGGAGCTTACAATGAGCAGTTCTTC
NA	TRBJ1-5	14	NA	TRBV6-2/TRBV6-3	CASSYRFGPQPQHF	TGTGCCAGCAGTTATCGATTCGGTCCTCAGCCCCAGCATTTT
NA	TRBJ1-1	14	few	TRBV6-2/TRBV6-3	CASTNYRLHTEAFF	TGTGCCAGCACCAACTACAGGTTACACACTGAAGCTTTCTTT